Each of the 5 T cell receptor beta chains below was sequenced from the same sample in a study of control samples from healthy donors and cancer patients. The data were produced by immunoSEQ multiplex PCR, yet TCRdb's version contains in-frame clones alone and is incomplete. The sample includes around 120,000 clones, roughly 92% of them seen just once. Material: blood. These receptors all stem from a man aged 30 to 45 in good health.

V usage is TRBV12-3 or TRBV12-4 and J usage is TRBJ2-1, with 7 bases matching TRBD2. V trimming: 5 bases; J trimming: 6 bases; junction bases outside the gene matches: 4. The CDR3 runs to 13 residues. CDR3 protein: CASSLGRRNEQFF. CDR3 in DNA: TGTGCCAGCAGTCTCGGGAGGCGCAATGAGCAGTTCTTC.

The chain links TRBV6-2 or TRBV6-3 to TRBJ2-3; 7 bases match TRBD1. The CDR3 consists of 16 residues. Germline V gene data show CDR1 as MNHEY and CDR2 as SVGEGT. V lost 2 bases, J lost 6 bases, and 11 bases stayed unmatched. The DNA for the CDR3 is TGTGCCAGCAGTTACCCCCGGGACAGTTTCACCGATACGCAGTATTTT. Protein: CASSYPRDSFTDTQYF.

The V gene is TRBV25-1, the J gene TRBJ2-5; D unclear. Germline CDR1 is MGHDK and CDR2 is SYGVNS. The CDR3 totals 17 residues. V shed 0 bases and J shed 0 bases, with 14 bases lying between them. The CDR3 DNA is TGTGCCAGCAGTGAATATAAGGCCGAGAAGTACCAAGAGACCCAGTACTTC. Translated: CASSEYKAEKYQETQYF.

This sequence joins TRBV21-1 and TRBJ1-6. TRBV21-1 constitutes a pseudogene. The CDR3 spans 11 residues. DNA of the CDR3: TGTGCCAGCGTCGGGGCTTCACCCCTCCACTTT. This encodes CASVGASPLHF.

This clone appeared once. The rearrangement joins TRBV29-1 to TRBJ1-2, with TRBD1 matching 9 bases. The CDR3 extends over 12 amino acids. In germline, CDR1 is SQVTM, CDR2 ANQGSEA. After removal of 5 bases from V and 7 bases from J, the junction contained 5 bases not matched to a gene. Here the CDR3 reads CSVRDREGGYTF. CDR3 nucleotide sequence: TGCAGCGTTCGGGACAGGGAGGGTGGCTACACCTTC.